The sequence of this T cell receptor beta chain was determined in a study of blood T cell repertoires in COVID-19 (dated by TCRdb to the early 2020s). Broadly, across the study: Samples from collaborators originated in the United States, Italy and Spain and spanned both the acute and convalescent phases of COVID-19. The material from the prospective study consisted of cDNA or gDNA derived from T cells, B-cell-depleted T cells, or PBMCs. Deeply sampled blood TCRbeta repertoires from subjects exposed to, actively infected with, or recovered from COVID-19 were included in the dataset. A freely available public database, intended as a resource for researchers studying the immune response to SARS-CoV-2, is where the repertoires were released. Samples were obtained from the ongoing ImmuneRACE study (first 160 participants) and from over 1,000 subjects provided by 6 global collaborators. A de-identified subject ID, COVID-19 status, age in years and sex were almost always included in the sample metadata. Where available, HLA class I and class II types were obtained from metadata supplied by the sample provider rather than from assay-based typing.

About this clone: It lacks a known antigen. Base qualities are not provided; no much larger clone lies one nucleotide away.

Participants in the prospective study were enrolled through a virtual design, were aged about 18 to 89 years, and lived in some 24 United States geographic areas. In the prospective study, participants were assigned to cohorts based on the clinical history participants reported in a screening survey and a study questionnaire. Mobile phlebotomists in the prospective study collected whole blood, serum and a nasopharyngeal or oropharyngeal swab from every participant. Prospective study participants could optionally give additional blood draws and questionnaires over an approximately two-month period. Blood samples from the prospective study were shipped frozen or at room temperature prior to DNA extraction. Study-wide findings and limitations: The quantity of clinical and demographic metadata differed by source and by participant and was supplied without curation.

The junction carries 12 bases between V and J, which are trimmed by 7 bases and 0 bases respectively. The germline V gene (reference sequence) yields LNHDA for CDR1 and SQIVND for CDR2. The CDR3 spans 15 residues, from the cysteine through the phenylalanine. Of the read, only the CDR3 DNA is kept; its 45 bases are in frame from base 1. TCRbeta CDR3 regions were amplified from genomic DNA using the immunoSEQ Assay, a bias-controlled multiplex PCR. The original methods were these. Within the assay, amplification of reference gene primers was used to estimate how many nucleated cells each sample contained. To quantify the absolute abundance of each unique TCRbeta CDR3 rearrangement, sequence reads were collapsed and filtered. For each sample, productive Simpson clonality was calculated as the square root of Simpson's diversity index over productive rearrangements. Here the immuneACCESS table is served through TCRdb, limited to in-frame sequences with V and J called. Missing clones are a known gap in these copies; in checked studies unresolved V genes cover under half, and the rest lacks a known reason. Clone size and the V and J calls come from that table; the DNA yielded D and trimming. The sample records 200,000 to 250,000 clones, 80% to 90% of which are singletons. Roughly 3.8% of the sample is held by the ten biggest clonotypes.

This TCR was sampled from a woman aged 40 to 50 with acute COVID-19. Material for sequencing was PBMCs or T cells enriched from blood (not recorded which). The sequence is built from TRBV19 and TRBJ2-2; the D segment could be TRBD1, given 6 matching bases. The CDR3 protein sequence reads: CASNRELANTGELFF. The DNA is TGTGCCAGTAACAGGGAACTTGCGAACACCGGGGAGCTGTTTTTT.